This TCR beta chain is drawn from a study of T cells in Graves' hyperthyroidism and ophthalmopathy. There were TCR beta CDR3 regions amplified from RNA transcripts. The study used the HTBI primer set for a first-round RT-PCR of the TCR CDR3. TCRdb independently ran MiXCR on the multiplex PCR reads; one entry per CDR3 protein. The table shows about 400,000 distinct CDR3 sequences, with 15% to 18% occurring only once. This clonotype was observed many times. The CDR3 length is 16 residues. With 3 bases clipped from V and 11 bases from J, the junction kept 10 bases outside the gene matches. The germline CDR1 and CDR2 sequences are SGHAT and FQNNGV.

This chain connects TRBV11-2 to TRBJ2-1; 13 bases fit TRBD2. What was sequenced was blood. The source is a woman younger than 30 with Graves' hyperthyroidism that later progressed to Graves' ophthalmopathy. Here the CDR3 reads CASSFKGLAGVVQQFF. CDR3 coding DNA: TGTGCCAGCAGCTTTAAAGGACTAGCGGGAGTCGTCCAGCAGTTCTTC.